The clone carrying this T cell receptor beta chain has more than one count but fewer than ten. Its specificity is unknown. The data are from a study of T cell repertoires in cytomegalovirus infection. Whole-study findings and limits: HLA-C-restricted TCR beta clonotypes specific for CMV led the ex vivo response.

Using its own MiXCR run on the reads, TCRdb lists one record per CDR3 protein. The sample lists 510,000 or so distinct CDR3 sequences; about a quarter were seen once. Germline CDR1 reads SGHVS; CDR2 reads FNYEAQ. The V end was cut by 5 bases, the J end by 6 bases, with 11 bases between. The CDR3 consists of 13 residues. This receptor was identified in a human donor in good health (CMV status not recorded). Some clones in this sample may be carry-over from other donors' samples. What was sequenced was PBMCs. The chain recombines TRBV7-6 with TRBJ1-3, with no clear D. The CDR3, as DNA: TGTGCCAGCAGCGTAAGGACGGAAAACACCATATATTTT. Encoded protein: CASSVRTENTIYF.